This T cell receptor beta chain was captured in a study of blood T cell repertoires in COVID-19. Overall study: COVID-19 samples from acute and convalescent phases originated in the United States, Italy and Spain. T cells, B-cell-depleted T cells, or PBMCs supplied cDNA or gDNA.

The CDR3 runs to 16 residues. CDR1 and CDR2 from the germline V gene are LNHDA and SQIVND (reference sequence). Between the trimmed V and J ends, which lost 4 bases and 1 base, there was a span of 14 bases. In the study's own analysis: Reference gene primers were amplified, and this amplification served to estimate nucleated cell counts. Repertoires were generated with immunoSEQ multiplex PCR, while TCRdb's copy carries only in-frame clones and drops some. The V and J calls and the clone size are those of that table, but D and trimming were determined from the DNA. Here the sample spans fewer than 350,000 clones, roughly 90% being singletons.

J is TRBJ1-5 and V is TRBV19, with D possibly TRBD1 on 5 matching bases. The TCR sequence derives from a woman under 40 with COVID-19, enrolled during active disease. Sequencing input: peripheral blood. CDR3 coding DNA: TGTGCCAGTAGTAACCCCAGGGACTCGAGCAATCAGCCCCAGCATTTT. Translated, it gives CASSNPRDSSNQPQHF.